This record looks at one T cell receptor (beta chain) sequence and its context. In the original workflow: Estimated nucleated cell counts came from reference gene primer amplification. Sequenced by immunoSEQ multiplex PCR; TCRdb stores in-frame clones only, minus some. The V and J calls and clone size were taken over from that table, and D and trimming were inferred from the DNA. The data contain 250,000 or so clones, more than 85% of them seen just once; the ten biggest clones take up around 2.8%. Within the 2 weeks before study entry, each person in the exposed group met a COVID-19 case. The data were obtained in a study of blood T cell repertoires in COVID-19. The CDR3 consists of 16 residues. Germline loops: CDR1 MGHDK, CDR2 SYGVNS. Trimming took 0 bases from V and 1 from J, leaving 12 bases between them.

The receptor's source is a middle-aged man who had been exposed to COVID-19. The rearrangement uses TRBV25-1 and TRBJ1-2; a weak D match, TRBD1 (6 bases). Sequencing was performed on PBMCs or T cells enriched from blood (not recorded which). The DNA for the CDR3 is TGTGCCAGCAGTGAATATGGGGACATACTTAACTATGGCTACACCTTC. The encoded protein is CASSEYGDILNYGYTF.